This T cell receptor beta chain was sequenced for a study of blood T cells in healthy people across ages. The authors ran a second PCR of 7 to 11 cycles using a sample-barcoded 5' primer and a J-beta primer mix. Researchers report that a template-switch adaptor with 12 random nucleotides tagged each cDNA molecule. TCRdb recomputed calls from the 5' RACE reads with MiXCR, one row per CDR3 protein. The sample has some 560,000 distinct CDR3 sequences, 27% seen once. This clonotype was picked up a small number of times. The CDR3 runs 16 residues. With 5 bases clipped from V and 2 bases from J, the junction kept 11 bases outside the gene matches. The data also belong to a second study, concerning T cells of mothers and their children. This second study notes: Reads obtained per mother exceeded 9 million TCR beta CDR3 reads, with about 3 million obtained per child. When mothers and children were related, their normalized repertoire overlap, which was always slightly higher, did not differ significantly from that of unrelated pairs. Not a single persistent microchimeric T cell clone was detected.

The origin of this receptor is a boy aged 2 to 9 in good health. V usage is TRBV12-3 or TRBV12-4 and J usage is TRBJ2-7; 8 nucleotides agree with TRBD1. Sequenced: blood. The CDR3 spells CASSHGQGVTPYEQYF. The DNA of the CDR3 is TGTGCCAGCAGTCACGGACAGGGTGTAACACCCTACGAGCAGTACTTC.